This passage covers 22 T cell receptor beta chains from one sample sequenced in a study of CD8 T cells in ankylosing spondylitis. General study findings and limits: Apparently characteristic of ankylosing spondylitis blood was a TCR beta motif (roughly eight highly homologous variants).

These TCRs are of unknown antigen specificity. TCRdb fed the 5' RACE reads into MiXCR, producing one record per CDR3 protein. The sample lists around 480,000 distinct CDR3 sequences, under 20% occurring once. The sample was blood, either unsorted or a sorted T cell fraction (not recorded which). These receptors were taken from a male donor with ankylosing spondylitis.

There are a few counts of this clonotype. The chain has TRBV18 and TRBJ1-6; 10 nucleotides agree with TRBD1. Germline CDR1 and CDR2: KGHSH and LQKENI. This CDR3 is built from 14 residues. V lost 6 bases, J lost 9 bases, and 5 bases stayed unmatched. CDR3 loop: CASSRDRGGSPLHF. In DNA form, the CDR3 reads TGTGCCAGCTCCCGGGACAGGGGCGGTTCACCCCTCCACTTT.

Only a few counts were recorded for this clonotype. The J gene is TRBJ2-5, the V gene TRBV11-1; 7 bases map to TRBD2. Germline V lookup: CDR1 SGHAT, CDR2 FQDESV (reference sequence). Trimming removed 5 bases from V and 7 bases from J; junction bases left unmatched: 13. The CDR3 has 15 amino acids. The CDR3 DNA is TGTGCCAGCAGCCCCCGGGCGGGAGACGGTGGGACCCAGTACTTC. This translates into CASSPRAGDGGTQYF.

This clonotype was recorded a few times. The rearrangement links TRBV20-1 to TRBJ1-3; 7 bases agree with TRBD1. Germline V lookup: CDR1 DFQATT, CDR2 SNEGSKA (reference sequence). This CDR3 comprises 14 residues. Trimming removed 2 bases from V and 0 bases from J; junction bases left unmatched: 1. CDR3: CSARTGASGNTIYF. Written as DNA, the CDR3 is TGCAGTGCTAGAACAGGGGCCTCTGGAAACACCATATATTTT.

This clonotype appeared a few times. The rearrangement joins TRBV4-2 to TRBJ2-1; the match to TRBD2 covers 8 bases. J gave up 5 bases and V 4 bases, and 10 bases lay outside the gene matches. The CDR3 is 16 residues long. Germline V gene data show CDR1 as LGHNA and CDR2 as YNFKEQ. CDR3 loop: CASSRISGTRDNEQFF. Here the CDR3 DNA reads TGTGCCAGCAGCCGGATTAGCGGGACACGGGACAATGAGCAGTTCTTC.

This clonotype was detected a few times. V is TRBV2 and J is TRBJ2-2; 8 nucleotides align to TRBD2. The CDR3 loop spans 15 amino acids. After removal of 3 bases from V and 6 bases from J, the junction contained 6 bases not matched to a gene. The V gene's germline CDR1 is SNHLY and CDR2 FYNNEI. Here the CDR3 reads CASSEEASGPGELFF. CDR3 bases: TGTGCCAGCAGTGAGGAGGCTAGCGGGCCCGGGGAGCTGTTTTTT.

In its sample, this clonotype was seen a few times. The chain recombines TRBV12-3 or TRBV12-4 with TRBJ2-7, with 8 bases identical to TRBD1. This CDR3 is built from 16 residues. The V and J ends lost 4 bases and 4 bases, in that order; junction bases with no gene match: 12. CDR3 in DNA: TGTGCCAGCAGTTACCCCTCCTCCGGGACAGGTTACGAGCAGTACTTC. As protein: CASSYPSSGTGYEQYF.

Comment on this clonotype: One junction end disagrees with the germline gene, perhaps due to a read error. The chain joins TRBV20-1 to TRBJ2-3; D is uncertain. Germline lookup yields CDR1 DFQATT and CDR2 SNEGSKA (reference sequence). The CDR3 is 13 amino acids. CDR3 bases: TGCAGTGCCCCCGGGCCGAGCAAAGATACGCAGTATTTT. Encoded protein: CSAPGPSKDTQYF.

This chain connects TRBV18 to TRBJ1-1; the D gene is possibly TRBD1 (5 bases). CDR1 is KGHSH, CDR2 LQKENI, per germline. Trimming stripped 3 bases from V and 3 bases from J, with 8 bases between. CDR3 length: 13 amino acids. CDR3 region: CASSPGVHTEAFF. The CDR3 nucleotides are TGTGCCAGCTCACCGGGGGTTCACACTGAAGCTTTCTTT.

This chain joins TRBV12-3 or TRBV12-4 and TRBJ1-4; D may be TRBD1 (6 bases). CDR3 size: 15 residues. Between the trimmed V and J ends, which lost 3 bases and 8 bases, there was a span of 16 bases. CDR3 sequence: CASSFIRGQVEKLFF. CDR3 nucleotides: TGTGCCAGCAGTTTCATCCGGGGGCAGGTGGAAAAACTGTTTTTT.

The chain uses TRBV12-3 or TRBV12-4 and TRBJ2-5; 7 nucleotides line up with TRBD1. V was clipped by 6 bases and J by 0 bases; unmatched bases: 4. The CDR3 runs 14 residues. Written as DNA, the CDR3 is TGTGCCAGCAGCCTGGGGACAGACCAAGAGACCCAGTACTTC. This gives the protein CASSLGTDQETQYF.

This clonotype was observed many times. The gene calls are TRBV4-1 and TRBJ2-1; the D gene is possibly TRBD2 (5 bases). CDR3 length: 17 amino acids. CDR1 MGHRA and CDR2 YSYEKL come from the germline V gene. V was pared by 2 bases and J by 5 bases, with 19 bases between. The CDR3 nucleotides read TGCGCCAGCAGCCAACTCACCGGGGTTGGAGGACACAATGAGCAGTTCTTC. Translating gives CASSQLTGVGGHNEQFF.

The chain employs TRBV5-1 and TRBJ1-2; D possibly corresponds to TRBD1 (6 bases). V lost 0 bases and J 4 bases, leaving 16 bases between the germline ends. The CDR3 sequence is 16 residues long. Germline loops: CDR1 SGHRS, CDR2 YFSETQ. CDR3 sequence (DNA): TGCGCCAGCAGCTTGGGACAGGCCAACCTTTTCTATGGCTACACCTTC. Protein: CASSLGQANLFYGYTF.

The J gene is TRBJ2-5, the V gene TRBV5-1; TRBD2 matches at 9 bases. CDR3 length: 15 amino acids. Germline CDR1 reads SGHRS; CDR2 reads YFSETQ. The V gene end was trimmed by 0 bases and the J gene end by 5 bases; junction bases not matched to a gene: 5. The CDR3 DNA reads as TGCGCCAGCAGCTTGGCCAGCGGGGGGCAGGAGACCCAGTACTTC. This encodes CASSLASGGQETQYF.

Ten or more counts support this clonotype. This rearrangement joins TRBV7-9 to TRBJ2-1, with 10 nucleotides matching TRBD1. The germline V gene encodes CDR1 SEHNR and CDR2 FQNEAQ (reference sequence). The CDR3 sequence is 15 residues long. Germline trimming cut 6 bases from V and 7 bases from J; bases unmatched to any gene: 9. In DNA, the CDR3 is TGTGCCAGCAGTCCCGGGACAGGGGTGAGGAATGAGCAGTTCTTC. It is translated as CASSPGTGVRNEQFF.

This clonotype has at least ten counts. The rearrangement links TRBV30 to TRBJ1-2; D gene uncertain. The germline V gene encodes CDR1 GTSNPN and CDR2 SVGIG (reference sequence). The V end was cut by 4 bases, the J end by 2 bases, with 8 bases between. The CDR3 length is 12 residues. This CDR3 reads CAWNGLNYGYTF. The CDR3 nucleotides read TGTGCCTGGAATGGTCTCAACTATGGCTACACCTTC.

This chain uses TRBV6-1 with TRBJ1-2; the D is unclear. V dropped 5 bases and J dropped 4 bases, with 11 bases sitting between them. Germline CDR1 is MNHNS and CDR2 is SASEGT. This CDR3 comprises 13 residues. For the CDR3, the DNA is TGTGCCAGCAGTCAAGACAACCGCTATGGCTACACCTTC. Protein: CASSQDNRYGYTF.

The genes are TRBV6-1 and TRBJ1-5, with TRBD1 matching over 8 bases. The junction had 7 bases not matched to a gene; V was cut back by 6 bases and J by 6 bases. There are 14 residues in the CDR3. Germline values: CDR1 MNHNS, CDR2 SASEGT. The DNA for the CDR3 is TGTGCCAGCAGCAAGACAGGGGTTGGTCAGCCCCAGCATTTT. Encoded protein: CASSKTGVGQPQHF.

This sequence joins TRBV5-8 and TRBJ2-1; 10 bases fit TRBD2. The CDR3 consists of 16 residues. V lost 4 bases, J lost 5 bases, and 9 bases stayed unmatched. CDR1 is SGHTS and CDR2 is YDEGEE in the germline V gene. The DNA for the CDR3 is TGTGCCAGCAGCCCCCCGGGACTAGCGTTTCACAATGAGCAGTTCTTC. This translates into CASSPPGLAFHNEQFF. The full variable domain, with the rest looked up from reference TRBV5-8 and TRBJ2-1, is EAGVTQSPTHLIKTRGQQATLRCSPISGHTSVYWYQQALGLGLQFLLWYDEGEERNRGNFPPRFSGRQFPNYSSELNVNALELEDSALYLCASSPPGLAFHNEQFFGPGTRLTVL.

The chain has TRBV20-1 and TRBJ2-7, with D perhaps matching TRBD1 (6 bases). Germline CDR1 is DFQATT and CDR2 is SNEGSKA (reference sequence). The length of the CDR3 is 11 residues. V was clipped by 3 bases and J by 6 bases, with 9 bases between them. CDR3 sequence: CSASSGAEQYF. The CDR3 coding sequence is TGCAGTGCTAGTTCAGGGGCCGAGCAGTACTTC.

This clonotype was recorded a few times. The chain has TRBV5-1 and TRBJ2-7; 7 bases are shared with TRBD2. Germline CDR1 and CDR2: SGHRS and YFSETQ. The CDR3 is made up of 15 amino acids. Trimming cost V 0 bases and J 3 bases; bases outside gene matches: 6. The CDR3 protein is CASSLEGREGYEQYF. In DNA form, the CDR3 reads TGCGCCAGCAGCTTGGAGGGCAGGGAGGGCTACGAGCAGTACTTC.

Only a few counts were recorded for this clonotype. This chain joins TRBV5-1 and TRBJ2-7, with D unclear. CDR3 length: 13 residues. CDR1 and CDR2 (germline): SGHRS, YFSETQ. V lost 4 bases and J 3 bases, leaving 11 bases between the germline ends. CDR3 nucleotide sequence: TGCGCCAGCAGCCTACTGACTGACTACGAGCAGTACTTC. Translated, it gives CASSLLTDYEQYF.

The chain employs TRBV3-1 and TRBJ1-2; 9 positions match TRBD1. The CDR3 sequence is 16 residues long. Germline-derived CDR1 and CDR2 are LGHDT and YNNKEL (reference sequence). Losses at the gene ends were 4 bases for V and 4 bases for J; bases not matched to a gene: 10. The CDR3 DNA follows: TGTGCCAGCAGCCGGACAGGGGCACGAGACTTCTATGGCTACACCTTC. This gives the protein CASSRTGARDFYGYTF. Full variable domain (outside the CDR3, taken from reference TRBV3-1 and TRBJ1-2): DTAVSQTPKYLVTQMGNDKSIKCEQNLGHDTMYWYKQDSKKFLKIMFSYNNKELIINETVPNRFSPKSPDKAHLNLHINSLELGDSAVYFCASSRTGARDFYGYTFGSGTRLTVV.